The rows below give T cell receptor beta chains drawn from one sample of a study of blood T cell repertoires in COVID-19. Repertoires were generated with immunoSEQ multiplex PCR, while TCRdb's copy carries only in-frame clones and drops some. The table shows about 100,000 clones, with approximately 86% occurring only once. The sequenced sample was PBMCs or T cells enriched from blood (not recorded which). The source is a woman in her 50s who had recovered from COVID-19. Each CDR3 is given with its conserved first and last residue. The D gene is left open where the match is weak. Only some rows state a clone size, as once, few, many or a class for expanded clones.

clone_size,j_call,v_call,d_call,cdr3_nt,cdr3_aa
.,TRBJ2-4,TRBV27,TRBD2,TGTGCCACTCGTGGGCTAGCGGGGGCACGGGGTCAGTACTTC,CATRGLAGARGQYF
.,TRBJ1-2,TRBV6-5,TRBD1,TGTGCCAGCAGTTACTCGAACAGGGGGCACGGCTACACCTTC,CASSYSNRGHGYTF
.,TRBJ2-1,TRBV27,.,TGTGCCAGCAGTTTGGAGTTCTCCTCCTACAATGAGCAGTTCTTC,CASSLEFSSYNEQFF
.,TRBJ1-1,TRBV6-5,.,TGTGCCAGCTTCAGGGTGGGGAACACTGAAGCTTTCTTT,CASFRVGNTEAFF
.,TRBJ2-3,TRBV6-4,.,TGTGCCAGCAGTGAAAGCCCCACAGATACGCAGTATTTT,CASSESPTDTQYF
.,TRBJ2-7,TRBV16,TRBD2,TGTGCCAGCAGCCAATTAACTAGCGGGAGTACCTCCTACGAGCAGTACTTC,CASSQLTSGSTSYEQYF
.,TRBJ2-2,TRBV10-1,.,TGCGCCAGCAGTACAAACAGGGCCGGGAACACCGGGGAGCTGTTTTTT,CASSTNRAGNTGELFF
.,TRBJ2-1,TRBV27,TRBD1,TGTGCCAGCAGCCCCGACAGGGTGACCTACAATGAGCAGTTCTTC,CASSPDRVTYNEQFF
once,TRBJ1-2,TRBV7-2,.,TGTGCCAGCAGCTTAGCATCTACGATAGACTCAGATGGCTACACCTTC,CASSLASTIDSDGYTF
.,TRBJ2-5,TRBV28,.,TGTGCCAGCAGCCTCGTACAATGGGAGACCCAGTACTTC,CASSLVQWETQYF
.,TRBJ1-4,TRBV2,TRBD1,TGTGCCAGCAGAAAGGACAGGGCAAGTGAAAAACTGTTTTTT,CASRKDRASEKLFF
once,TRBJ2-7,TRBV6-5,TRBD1,TGTGCCAGCAGGAGAGGGACAGTCCGACCCGAGCAGTACTTC,CASRRGTVRPEQYF
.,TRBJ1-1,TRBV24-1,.,TGTGCCACCAGTGAAGCGGGGACTGAAGCTTTCTTT,CATSEAGTEAFF
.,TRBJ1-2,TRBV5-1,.,TGCGCCAGCAGCCCCCTGACTGAGGTCAGTGGCTACACCTTC,CASSPLTEVSGYTF
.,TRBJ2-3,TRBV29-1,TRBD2,TGCAGCGTTCGCGGGGGGGCCGGGGATACGCAGTATTTT,CSVRGGAGDTQYF
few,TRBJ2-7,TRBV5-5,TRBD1,TGTGCCAGCAGCAGGGGACAGAACTACGAGCAGTACTTC,CASSRGQNYEQYF
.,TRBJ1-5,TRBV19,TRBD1,TGTGCCAGTTGGACAGGGACGAATCAGCCCCAGCATTTT,CASWTGTNQPQHF
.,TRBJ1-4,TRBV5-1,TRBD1,TGCGCCAGCAGCTGGTCGACAGGGGGTTACGAAAAACTGTTTTTT,CASSWSTGGYEKLFF
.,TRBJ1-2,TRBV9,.,TGTGCCAGCAGCCTGGGGGGTGGCGACTATGGCTACACCTTC,CASSLGGGDYGYTF
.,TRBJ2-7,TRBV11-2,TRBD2,TGTGCCAGCAGCTTAGAATCGGGACTAGCGGGAATCTACGAGCAGTACTTC,CASSLESGLAGIYEQYF
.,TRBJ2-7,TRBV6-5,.,TGTGCCAGCAGTTACCGGCAGGGTACCCACGAGCAGTACTTC,CASSYRQGTHEQYF
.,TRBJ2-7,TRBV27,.,TGTGCCAGCGCGAGAGGCTCCTACGAGCAGTACTTC,CASARGSYEQYF
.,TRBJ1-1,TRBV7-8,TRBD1,TGTGCCAGCAGCTTACTCCCGGGACAGGGAAGCACTGAAGCTTTCTTT,CASSLLPGQGSTEAFF
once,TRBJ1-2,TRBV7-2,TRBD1,TGTGCCAGCAGCCTAACCGGGACAGACTCATATGGCTACACCTTC,CASSLTGTDSYGYTF
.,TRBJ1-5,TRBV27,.,TGTGCCAGCAGCCCGGACAGCAGGCCCCAGCATTTT,CASSPDSRPQHF
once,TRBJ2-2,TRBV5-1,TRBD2,TGCGCCAGCAGCCCGCCGGGCGGGGGACCCGGGGAGCTGTTTTTT,CASSPPGGGPGELFF
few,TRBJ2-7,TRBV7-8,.,TGTGCCAGCAGCACGTACGGGAGCTACGAGCAGTACTTC,CASSTYGSYEQYF
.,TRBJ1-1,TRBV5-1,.,TGCGCCAGCAGCTTGGGCGGAATACAGGTTGAAGCTTTCTTT,CASSLGGIQVEAFF
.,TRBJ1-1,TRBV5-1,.,TGCGCCAGCAGCTCCTCTCAACTTTACACTGAAGCTTTCTTT,CASSSSQLYTEAFF
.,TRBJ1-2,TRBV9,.,TGTGCCAGCAGCGACCGCGGGCAGAGCTACACCTTC,CASSDRGQSYTF
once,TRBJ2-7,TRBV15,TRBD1,TGTGCCACCAGCAGAGTCAGGACAGGGTTTTACGAGCAGTACTTC,CATSRVRTGFYEQYF
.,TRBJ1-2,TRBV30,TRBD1,TGTGCCTGGAGTGTACGACAGGGAGTCGACTATGGCTACACCTTC,CAWSVRQGVDYGYTF
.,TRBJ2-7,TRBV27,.,TGTGCCAGCAGTTTAAGCATGGGCTATACCTACGAGCAGTACTTC,CASSLSMGYTYEQYF
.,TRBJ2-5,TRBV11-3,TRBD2,TGTGCCAGCAGCAAGGGACTACCAGAGACCCAGTACTTC,CASSKGLPETQYF
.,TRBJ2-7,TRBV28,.,TGTGCCAGTTTATCCTACGAGCAGTACTTC,CASLSYEQYF
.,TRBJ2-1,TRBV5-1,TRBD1,TGCGCCAGCTCCCGGGACAGCTACAATGAGCAGTTCTTC,CASSRDSYNEQFF